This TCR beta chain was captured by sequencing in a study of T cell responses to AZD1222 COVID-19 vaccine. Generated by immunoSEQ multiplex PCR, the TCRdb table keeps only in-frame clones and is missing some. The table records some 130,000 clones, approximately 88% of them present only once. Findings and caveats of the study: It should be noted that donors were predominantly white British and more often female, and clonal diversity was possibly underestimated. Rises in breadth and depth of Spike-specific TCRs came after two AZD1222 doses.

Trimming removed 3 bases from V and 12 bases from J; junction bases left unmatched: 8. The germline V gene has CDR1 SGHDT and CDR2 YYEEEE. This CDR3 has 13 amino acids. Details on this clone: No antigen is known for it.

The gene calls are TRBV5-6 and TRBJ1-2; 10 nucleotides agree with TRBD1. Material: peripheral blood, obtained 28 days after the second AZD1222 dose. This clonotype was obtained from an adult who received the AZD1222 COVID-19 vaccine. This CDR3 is CASSSPGQGLNTF. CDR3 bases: TGTGCCAGCAGCTCCCCGGGACAGGGGTTGAACACCTTC. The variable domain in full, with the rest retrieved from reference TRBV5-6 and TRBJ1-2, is DAGVTQSPTHLIKTRGQQVTLRCSPKSGHDTVSWYQQALGQGPQFIFQYYEEEERQRGNFPDRFSGHQFPNYSSELNVNALLLGDSALYLCASSSPGQGLNTFGSGTRLTVV.